This is a list of T cell receptor beta chains from one sample in a study of blood T cell repertoires in COVID-19. Sequenced by immunoSEQ multiplex PCR; TCRdb stores in-frame clones only, minus some. This sample has some 180,000 clones; nearly 90% occur once, and the top ten carry about 0.59%. Sequenced sample: peripheral blood. These receptor sequences come from a man aged 50-59 years with acute or convalescent COVID-19. CDR3s include the opening cysteine and the closing phenylalanine or tryptophan. The D gene is left open where the match is weak. A row's size may be missing; if present it is once, few, many or a size class.

21	.	TRBD2	TRBJ2-3	TRBV27	CASSFIQMGLAGAVRTDTQYF	TGTGCCAGCAGTTTCATCCAGATGGGACTAGCGGGAGCCGTTCGCACAGATACGCAGTATTTT
18	once	TRBD2	TRBJ2-1	TRBV5-1	CASIHGAGGGRLYNEQFF	TGCGCTAGTATTCACGGGGCAGGCGGCGGGAGGCTGTACAATGAGCAGTTCTTC
15	.	TRBD1	TRBJ2-1	TRBV18	CASSPSTGALNEQFF	TGTGCCAGCTCACCTTCTACAGGGGCCCTCAATGAGCAGTTCTTC
16	.	TRBD2	TRBJ2-1	TRBV5-6	CASSSWSSGRLNEQFF	TGTGCCAGCAGCTCCTGGTCCAGCGGGAGACTTAATGAGCAGTTCTTC
15	.	.	TRBJ2-2	TRBV6-5	CASSSHRRDTGELFF	TGTGCCAGCAGTTCACACAGGCGAGACACCGGGGAGCTGTTTTTT
20	.	TRBD1	TRBJ1-5	TRBV11-3	CASSLDSGQGKREGNQPQHF	TGTGCCAGCAGCTTAGACTCAGGACAGGGGAAAAGGGAAGGCAATCAGCCCCAGCATTTT
15	.	.	TRBJ2-3	TRBV27	CASSLSRDNTDTQYF	TGTGCCAGCAGTTTATCCCGCGACAACACAGATACGCAGTATTTT
15	.	.	TRBJ2-1	TRBV5-8	CASSIRLVSYNEQFF	TGTGCCAGCAGCATACGACTTGTATCCTACAATGAGCAGTTCTTC
14	.	TRBD1	TRBJ2-2	TRBV4-2	CASSQGQGSGELFF	TGTGCCAGCAGCCAAGGACAGGGTTCCGGGGAGCTGTTTTTT
16	.	.	TRBJ2-2	TRBV27	CASSLLTGEYTGELFF	TGTGCCAGCAGTCTACTGACAGGAGAGTACACCGGGGAGCTGTTTTTT
18	.	TRBD2	TRBJ2-7	TRBV5-6	CASSLSAGARGRIHEQYF	TGTGCCAGCAGCTTGTCAGCGGGAGCGCGTGGGAGAATCCACGAGCAGTACTTC